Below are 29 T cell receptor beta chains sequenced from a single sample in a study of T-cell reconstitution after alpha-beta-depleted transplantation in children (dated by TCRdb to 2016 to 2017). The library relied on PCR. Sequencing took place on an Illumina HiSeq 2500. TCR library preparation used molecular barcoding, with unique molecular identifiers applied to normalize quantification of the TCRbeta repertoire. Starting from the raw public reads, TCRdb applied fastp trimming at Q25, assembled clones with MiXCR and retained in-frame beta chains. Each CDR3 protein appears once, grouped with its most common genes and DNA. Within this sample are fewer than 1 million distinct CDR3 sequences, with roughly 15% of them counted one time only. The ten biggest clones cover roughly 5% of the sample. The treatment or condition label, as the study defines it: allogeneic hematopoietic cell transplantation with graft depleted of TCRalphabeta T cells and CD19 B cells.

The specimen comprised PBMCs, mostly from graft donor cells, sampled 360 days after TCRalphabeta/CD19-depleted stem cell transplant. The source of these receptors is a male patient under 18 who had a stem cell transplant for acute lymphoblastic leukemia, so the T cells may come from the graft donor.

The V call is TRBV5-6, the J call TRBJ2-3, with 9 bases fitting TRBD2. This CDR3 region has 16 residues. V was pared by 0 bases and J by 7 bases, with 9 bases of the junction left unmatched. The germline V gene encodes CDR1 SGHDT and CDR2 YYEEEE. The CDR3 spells CASSLGLAGTKYTQYF. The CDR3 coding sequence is TGTGCCAGCAGCTTGGGGCTAGCGGGGACTAAATATACGCAGTATTTT.

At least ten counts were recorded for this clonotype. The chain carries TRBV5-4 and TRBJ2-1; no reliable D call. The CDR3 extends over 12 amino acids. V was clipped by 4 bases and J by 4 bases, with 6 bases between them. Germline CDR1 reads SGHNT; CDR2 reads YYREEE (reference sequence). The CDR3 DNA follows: TGTGCCAGCAGCCGAGCATACAATGAGCAGTTCTTC. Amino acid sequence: CASSRAYNEQFF.

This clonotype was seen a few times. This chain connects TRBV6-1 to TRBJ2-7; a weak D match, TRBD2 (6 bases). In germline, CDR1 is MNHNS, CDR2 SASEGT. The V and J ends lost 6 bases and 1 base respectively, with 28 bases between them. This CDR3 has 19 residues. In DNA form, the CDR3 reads TGTGCCAGCAGCAGTACCGTTGGGGGTGGGGGAGGAAGATCCTACGAGCAGTACTTC. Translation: CASSSTVGGGGGRSYEQYF.

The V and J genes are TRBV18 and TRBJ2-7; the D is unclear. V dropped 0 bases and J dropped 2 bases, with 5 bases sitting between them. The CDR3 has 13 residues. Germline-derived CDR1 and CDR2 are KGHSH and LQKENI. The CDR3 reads CASSPPFPYEQYF. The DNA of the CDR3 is TGTGCCAGCTCACCACCGTTTCCCTACGAGCAGTACTTC.

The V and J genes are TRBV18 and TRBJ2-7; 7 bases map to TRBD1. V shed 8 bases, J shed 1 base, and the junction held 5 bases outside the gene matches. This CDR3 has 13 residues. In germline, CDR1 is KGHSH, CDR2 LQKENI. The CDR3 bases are TGTGCCAGCAATCCGGGACAGTCCTACGAGCAGTACTTC. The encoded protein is CASNPGQSYEQYF.

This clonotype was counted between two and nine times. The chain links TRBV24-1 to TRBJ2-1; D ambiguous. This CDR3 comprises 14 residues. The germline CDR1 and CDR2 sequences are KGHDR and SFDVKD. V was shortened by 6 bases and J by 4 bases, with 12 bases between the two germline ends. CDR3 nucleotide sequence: TGTGCCACCAGTTCCCCAGGAGTTTACAATGAGCAGTTCTTC. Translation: CATSSPGVYNEQFF.

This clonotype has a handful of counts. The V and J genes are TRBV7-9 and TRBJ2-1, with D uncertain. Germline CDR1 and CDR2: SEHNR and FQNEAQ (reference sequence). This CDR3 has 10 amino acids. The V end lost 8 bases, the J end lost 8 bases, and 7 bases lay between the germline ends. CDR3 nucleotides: TGTGCCAGCTTCTCCGATGAGCAGTTCTTC. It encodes CASFSDEQFF.

CDR3 nucleotides: TGTGCCAGCAGTTTCGTAGACAGGGGTGGCACTGAAGCTTTCTTT. Its translation: CASSFVDRGGTEAFF. This chain connects TRBV27 to TRBJ1-1; 8 bases are a match to TRBD1. The CDR3 runs 15 residues. Per germline, CDR1 MNHEY and CDR2 SMNVEV (reference sequence). The V and J ends lost 3 bases and 4 bases, in that order; junction bases with no gene match: 7.

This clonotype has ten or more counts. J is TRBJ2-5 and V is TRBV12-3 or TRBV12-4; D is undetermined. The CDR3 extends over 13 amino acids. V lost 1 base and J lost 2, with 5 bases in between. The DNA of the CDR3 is TGTGCCAGCAGTTTAGTAAGACAAGAGACCCAGTACTTC. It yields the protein CASSLVRQETQYF.

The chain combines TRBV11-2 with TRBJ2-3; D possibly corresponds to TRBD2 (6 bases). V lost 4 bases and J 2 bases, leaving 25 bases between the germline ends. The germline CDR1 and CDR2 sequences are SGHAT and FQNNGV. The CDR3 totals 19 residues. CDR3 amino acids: CASSSPSTSSGEPTDTQYF. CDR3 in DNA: TGTGCCAGCAGCTCCCCCTCGACTAGTAGCGGAGAACCCACAGATACGCAGTATTTT.

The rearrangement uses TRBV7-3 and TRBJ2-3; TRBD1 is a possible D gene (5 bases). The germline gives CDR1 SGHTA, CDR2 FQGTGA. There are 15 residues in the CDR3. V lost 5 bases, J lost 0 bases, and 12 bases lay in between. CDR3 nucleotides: TGTGCCAGCAGCACCCGACAGCTTAGCACAGATACGCAGTATTTT. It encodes CASSTRQLSTDTQYF. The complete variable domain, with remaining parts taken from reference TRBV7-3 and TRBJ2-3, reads GAGVSQTPSNKVTEKGKYVELRCDPISGHTALYWYRQSLGQGPEFLIYFQGTGAADDSGLPNDRFFAVRPEGSVSTLKIQRTERGDSAVYLCASSTRQLSTDTQYFGPGTRLTVL.

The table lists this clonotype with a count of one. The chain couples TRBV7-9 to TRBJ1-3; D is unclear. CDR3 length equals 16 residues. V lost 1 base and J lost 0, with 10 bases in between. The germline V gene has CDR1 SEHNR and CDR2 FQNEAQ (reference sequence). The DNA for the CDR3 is TGTGCCAGCAGCTTAGGGACGCAAGACTCTGGAAACACCATATATTTT. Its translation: CASSLGTQDSGNTIYF. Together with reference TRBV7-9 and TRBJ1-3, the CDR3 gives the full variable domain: DTGVSQNPRHKITKRGQNVTFRCDPISEHNRLYWYRQTLGQGPEFLTYFQNEAQLEKSRLLSDRFSAERPKGSFSTLEIQRTEQGDSAMYLCASSLGTQDSGNTIYFGEGSWLTVV.

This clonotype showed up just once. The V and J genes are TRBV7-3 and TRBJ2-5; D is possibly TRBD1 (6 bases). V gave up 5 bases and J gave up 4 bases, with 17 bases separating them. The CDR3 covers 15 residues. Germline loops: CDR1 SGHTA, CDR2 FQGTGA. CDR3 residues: CASSTLQGPGETQYF. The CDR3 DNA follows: TGTGCCAGCAGCACCTTACAGGGACCAGGAGAGACCCAGTACTTC. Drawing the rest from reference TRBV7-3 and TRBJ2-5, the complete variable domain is GAGVSQTPSNKVTEKGKYVELRCDPISGHTALYWYRQSLGQGPEFLIYFQGTGAADDSGLPNDRFFAVRPEGSVSTLKIQRTERGDSAVYLCASSTLQGPGETQYFGPGTRLLVL.

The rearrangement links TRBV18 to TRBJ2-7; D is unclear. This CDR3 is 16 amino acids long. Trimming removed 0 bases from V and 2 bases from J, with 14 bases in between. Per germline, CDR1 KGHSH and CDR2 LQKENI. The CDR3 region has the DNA TGTGCCAGCTCACCACCAGGGCCGCCCGGTCCCTACGAGCAGTACTTC. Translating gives CASSPPGPPGPYEQYF.

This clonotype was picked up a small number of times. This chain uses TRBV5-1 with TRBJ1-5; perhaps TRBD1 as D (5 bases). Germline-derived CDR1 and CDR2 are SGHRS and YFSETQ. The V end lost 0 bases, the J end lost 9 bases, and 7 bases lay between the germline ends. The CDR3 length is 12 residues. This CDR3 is CASSLEGTPQHF. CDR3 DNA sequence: TGCGCCAGCAGCTTGGAAGGGACGCCCCAGCATTTT.

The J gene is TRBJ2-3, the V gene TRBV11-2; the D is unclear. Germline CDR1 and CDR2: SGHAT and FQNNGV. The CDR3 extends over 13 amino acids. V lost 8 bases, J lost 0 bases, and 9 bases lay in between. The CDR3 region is CASGSPSTDTQYF. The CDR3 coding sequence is TGTGCCAGCGGTTCGCCTAGCACAGATACGCAGTATTTT.

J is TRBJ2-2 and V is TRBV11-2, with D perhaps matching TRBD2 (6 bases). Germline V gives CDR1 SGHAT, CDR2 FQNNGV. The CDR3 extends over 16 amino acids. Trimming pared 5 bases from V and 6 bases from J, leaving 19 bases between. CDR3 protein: CASSPRGIRQPGELFF. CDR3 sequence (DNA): TGTGCCAGCAGCCCACGGGGGATTCGGCAGCCCGGGGAGCTGTTTTTT.

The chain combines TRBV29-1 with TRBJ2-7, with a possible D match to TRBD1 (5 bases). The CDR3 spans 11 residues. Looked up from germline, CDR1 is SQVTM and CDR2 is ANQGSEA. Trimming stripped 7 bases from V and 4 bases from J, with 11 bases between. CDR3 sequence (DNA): TGCAGCGGACTGACAGAGTACGAGCAGTACTTC. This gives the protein CSGLTEYEQYF.

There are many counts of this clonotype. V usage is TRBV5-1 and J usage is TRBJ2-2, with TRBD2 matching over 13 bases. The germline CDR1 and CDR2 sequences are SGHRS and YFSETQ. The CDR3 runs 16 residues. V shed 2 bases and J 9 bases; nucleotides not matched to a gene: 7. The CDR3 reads CASSFTSGRANRELFF. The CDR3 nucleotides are TGCGCCAGCAGCTTCACTAGCGGGAGGGCGAACCGGGAGCTGTTTTTT. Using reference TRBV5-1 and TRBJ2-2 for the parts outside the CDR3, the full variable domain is KAGVTQTPRYLIKTRGQQVTLSCSPISGHRSVSWYQQTPGQGLQFLFEYFSETQRNKGNFPGRFSGRQFSNSRSEMNVSTLELGDSALYLCASSFTSGRANRELFFGEGSRLTVL.

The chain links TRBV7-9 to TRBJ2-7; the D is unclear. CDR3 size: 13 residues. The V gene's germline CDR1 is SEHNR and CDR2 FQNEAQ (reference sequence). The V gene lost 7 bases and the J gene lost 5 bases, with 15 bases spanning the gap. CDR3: CASTLRDGNEQYF. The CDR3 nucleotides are TGTGCCAGCACCCTAAGGGATGGCAACGAGCAGTACTTC.

The CDR3 protein is CASAGTEAFF. CDR3 nucleotide sequence: TGTGCCAGCGCCGGCACTGAAGCTTTCTTT. V is TRBV7-2 and J is TRBJ1-1; the D is unclear. Deletions cut 8 bases from V and 4 bases from J, with 5 bases between. The germline CDR1 and CDR2 sequences are SGHTA and FQGNSA. CDR3 length equals 10 residues.

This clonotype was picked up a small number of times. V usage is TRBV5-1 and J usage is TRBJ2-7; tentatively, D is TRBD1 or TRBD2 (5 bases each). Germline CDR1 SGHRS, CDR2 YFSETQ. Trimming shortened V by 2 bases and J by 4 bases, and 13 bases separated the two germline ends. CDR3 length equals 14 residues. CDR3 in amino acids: CASSFYGTTYEQYF. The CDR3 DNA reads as TGCGCCAGCAGCTTTTATGGGACCACTTACGAGCAGTACTTC.

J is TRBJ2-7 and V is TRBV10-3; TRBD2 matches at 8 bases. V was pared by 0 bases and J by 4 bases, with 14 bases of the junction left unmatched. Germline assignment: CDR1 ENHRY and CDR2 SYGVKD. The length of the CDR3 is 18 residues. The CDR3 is CAISESGPGGTRAYEQYF. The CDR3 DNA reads TGTGCCATCAGTGAGTCCGGGCCGGGGGGGACTAGAGCTTACGAGCAGTACTTC.

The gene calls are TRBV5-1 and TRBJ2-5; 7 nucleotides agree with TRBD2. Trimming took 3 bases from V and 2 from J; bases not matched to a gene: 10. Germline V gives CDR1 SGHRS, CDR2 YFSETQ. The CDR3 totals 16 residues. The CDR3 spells CASSSENSGPQETQYF. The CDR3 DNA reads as TGCGCCAGCAGCTCGGAGAATAGCGGGCCTCAAGAGACCCAGTACTTC.

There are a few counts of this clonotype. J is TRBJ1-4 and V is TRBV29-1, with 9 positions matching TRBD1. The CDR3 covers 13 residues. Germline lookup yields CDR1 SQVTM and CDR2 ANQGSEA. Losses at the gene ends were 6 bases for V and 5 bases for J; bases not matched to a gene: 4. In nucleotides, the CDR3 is TGCAGCGTCGGACAGGGGATAAATGAAAAACTGTTTTTT. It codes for CSVGQGINEKLFF.

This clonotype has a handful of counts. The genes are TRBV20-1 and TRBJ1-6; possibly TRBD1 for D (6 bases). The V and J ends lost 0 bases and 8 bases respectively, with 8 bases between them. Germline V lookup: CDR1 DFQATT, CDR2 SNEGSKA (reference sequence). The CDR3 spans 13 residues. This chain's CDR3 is CSAREGGHSPLHF. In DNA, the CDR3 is TGCAGTGCTAGAGAAGGGGGACATTCACCCCTCCACTTT.

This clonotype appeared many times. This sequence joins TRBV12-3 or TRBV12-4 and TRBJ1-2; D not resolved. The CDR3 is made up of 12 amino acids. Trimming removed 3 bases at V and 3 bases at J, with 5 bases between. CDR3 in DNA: TGTGCCAGCAGTTTTGGTGACTATGGCTACACCTTC. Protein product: CASSFGDYGYTF.

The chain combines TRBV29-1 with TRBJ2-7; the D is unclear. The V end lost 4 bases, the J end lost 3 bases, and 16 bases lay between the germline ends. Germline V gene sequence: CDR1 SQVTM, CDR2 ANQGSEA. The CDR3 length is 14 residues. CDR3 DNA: TGCAGCGTTGGTTTTCCCCAGGACGGCTACGAGCAGTACTTC. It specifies CSVGFPQDGYEQYF.

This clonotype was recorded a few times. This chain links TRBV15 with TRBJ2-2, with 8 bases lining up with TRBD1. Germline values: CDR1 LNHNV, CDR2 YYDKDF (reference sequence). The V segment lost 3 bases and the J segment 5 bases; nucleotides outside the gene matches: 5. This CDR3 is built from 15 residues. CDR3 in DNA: TGTGCCACCAGCAGGCCTACAGGGGGTACCGGGGAGCTGTTTTTT. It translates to CATSRPTGGTGELFF.